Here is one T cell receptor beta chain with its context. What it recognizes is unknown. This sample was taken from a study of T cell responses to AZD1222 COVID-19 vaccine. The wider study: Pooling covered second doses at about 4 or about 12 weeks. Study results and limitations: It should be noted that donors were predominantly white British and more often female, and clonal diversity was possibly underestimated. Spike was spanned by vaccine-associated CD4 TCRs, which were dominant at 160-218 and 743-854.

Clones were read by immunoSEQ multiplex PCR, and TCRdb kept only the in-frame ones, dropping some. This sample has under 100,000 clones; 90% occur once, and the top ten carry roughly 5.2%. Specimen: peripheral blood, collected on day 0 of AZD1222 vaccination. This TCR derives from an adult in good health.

CDR3 in amino acids: CASSFRQGSNEKLFF. The CDR3 coding sequence is TGTGCCAGTAGTTTCAGACAGGGTTCTAATGAAAAACTGTTTTTT. The chain carries TRBV19 and TRBJ1-4; TRBD1 agrees at 7 bases. The germline V gene has CDR1 LNHDA and CDR2 SQIVND (reference sequence). V shed 5 bases and J 3 bases; nucleotides not matched to a gene: 6. The CDR3 runs to 15 residues.